Below, 23 T cell receptor beta chains from the same sample are listed, as sequenced in a study of T cell responses to AZD1222 COVID-19 vaccine. The table came from immunoSEQ multiplex PCR; TCRdb's copy has only in-frame clones and leaves some out. This table has about 110,000 clones, 89% appearing once. Material: peripheral blood, obtained on day 0 of MenACWY control vaccination. These receptors came from an adult in good health.

CDR3 coding DNA: TGTGCCAGCAGCTTGACGGGCGGAGCGATTAACTATGGCTACACCTTC. Protein: CASSLTGGAINYGYTF. This sequence joins TRBV7-9 and TRBJ1-2; D uncertain. This CDR3 is 16 amino acids long. V lost 3 bases to trimming and J lost 1 base, with 15 bases between them. Per germline, CDR1 SEHNR and CDR2 FQNEAQ (reference sequence).

J is TRBJ1-2 and V is TRBV3-1 (or the pseudogene TRBV3-2); TRBD1 agrees at 9 bases. V lost 1 base to trimming and J lost 3 bases; unmatched junction nucleotides: 6. This CDR3 spans 16 amino acids. The germline gives CDR1 LGHDT, CDR2 YNNKEL (reference sequence). The CDR3 DNA reads TGTGCCAGCAGCCAAGCCGACAGGGGGTACTACTATGGCTACACCTTC. Encoded protein: CASSQADRGYYYGYTF.

This chain joins TRBV7-2 and TRBJ2-7; D may be TRBD2 (6 bases). V lost 5 bases, J lost 3 bases, and 20 bases lay in between. Germline CDR1 is SGHTA and CDR2 is FQGNSA. This CDR3 has 16 residues. This CDR3 reads CASSLNGGASSYEQYF. The CDR3 bases are TGTGCCAGCAGCCTAAATGGCGGGGCGTCTAGCTACGAGCAGTACTTC.

This chain joins TRBV30 and TRBJ2-2; D perhaps matches TRBD1 (6 bases). V shed 2 bases and J shed 3 bases, with 13 bases lying between them. This CDR3 contains 15 residues. Germline V gene lookup returns CDR1 GTSNPN and CDR2 SVGIG (reference sequence). The CDR3 DNA reads TGTGCCTGGAGTCTGGGGGCCCTGTACACCGGGGAGCTGTTTTTT. This gives the protein CAWSLGALYTGELFF.

This clone came up once. The V call is TRBV19, the J call TRBJ1-5; D may be TRBD1 (6 bases). Germline V CDR1 and CDR2: LNHDA, SQIVND (reference sequence). This CDR3 spans 15 amino acids. V was clipped by 5 bases and J by 2 bases, with 13 bases between them. CDR3 region: CASSRGGLGNQPQHF. The CDR3 region has the DNA TGTGCCAGTAGTCGGGGGGGCCTTGGCAATCAGCCCCAGCATTTT.

This clone was recorded only once. The chain has TRBV6-2 or TRBV6-3 and TRBJ1-2; possible D gene TRBD1, 5 bases. The CDR3 spans 15 residues. Trimming cost V 6 bases and J 0 bases, with 14 bases left between them. The V gene's germline CDR1 is MNHEY and CDR2 SVGEGT. The CDR3 nucleotides are TGTGCCAGCAGCACCCGAGGGGCCTCTAACTATGGCTACACCTTC. It codes for CASSTRGASNYGYTF.

The CDR3 loop is CSASPLASGTYEQYF. The DNA for the CDR3 is TGCAGTGCTAGTCCCCTGGCGTCCGGTACCTACGAGCAGTACTTC. The chain combines TRBV20-1 with TRBJ2-7; the D is unclear. The length of the CDR3 is 15 residues. The V end was cut by 3 bases, the J end by 2 bases, with 17 bases between. Per the germline V gene, CDR1 is DFQATT and CDR2 is SNEGSKA (reference sequence).

The chain recombines TRBV19 with TRBJ2-1; TRBD2 matches 10 bases. This CDR3 region has 15 residues. V lost 2 bases to trimming and J lost 2 bases; unmatched junction nucleotides: 0. Per the germline V gene, CDR1 is LNHDA and CDR2 is SQIVND (reference sequence). The chain's CDR3 is CASSISGGAYNEQFF. For the CDR3, the DNA is TGTGCCAGTAGTATAAGCGGGGGGGCCTACAATGAGCAGTTCTTC.

This sequence joins TRBV27 and TRBJ1-6; no definite D call. This CDR3 contains 16 residues. In germline, CDR1 is MNHEY, CDR2 SMNVEV (reference sequence). V was cut by 4 bases and J by 0 bases, with 10 bases left in between. This chain's CDR3 is CASSSLATSYNSPLHF. The CDR3 region has the DNA TGTGCCAGCAGTTCCTTGGCGACCTCCTATAATTCACCCCTCCACTTT.

The gene calls are TRBV6-4 and TRBJ2-1; D is possibly TRBD2 (5 bases). CDR3 length: 15 residues. The V gene lost 6 bases and the J gene lost 12 bases, with 24 bases spanning the gap. Per germline, CDR1 MRHNA and CDR2 SNTAGT. This chain's CDR3 is CASSALRAGRGLQFF. The CDR3 DNA reads as TGTGCCAGCAGCGCGCTCCGGGCCGGACGGGGTTTGCAGTTCTTC.

V is TRBV5-1 and J is TRBJ2-1; 9 bases fit TRBD2. This CDR3 has 17 residues. The junction had 4 bases not matched to a gene; V was cut back by 0 bases and J by 0 bases. The V gene's germline CDR1 is SGHRS and CDR2 YFSETQ. The CDR3, as DNA: TGCGCCAGCAGCTTGGTTAGCGGGGGTACCTCCTACAATGAGCAGTTCTTC. The encoded protein is CASSLVSGGTSYNEQFF.

V gene TRBV5-1 combines with J gene TRBJ1-1, with 7 bases aligning to TRBD1. Germline V gene data show CDR1 as SGHRS and CDR2 as YFSETQ. Unmatched junction bases numbered 2, after V lost 1 base and J lost 2 bases. This CDR3 has 14 amino acids. CDR3 bases: TGCGCCAGCAGCTTGACAGGGGCTAACACTGAAGCTTTCTTT. It specifies CASSLTGANTEAFF.

This chain joins TRBV28 and TRBJ2-1; 7 bases agree with TRBD1. Germline CDR1 MDHEN, CDR2 SYDVKM. J was trimmed by 12 bases and V by 6 bases; bases with no gene match: 11. The CDR3 covers 13 residues. The CDR3 DNA reads TGTGCCAGCAGCCCCCCCTACCGACAGGGGCAGTTCTTC. Translating it yields CASSPPYRQGQFF.

V usage is TRBV27 and J usage is TRBJ1-4; no definite D call. CDR1 MNHEY and CDR2 SMNVEV come from the germline V gene (reference sequence). V lost 6 bases and J lost 0, with 8 bases in between. The CDR3 contains 14 residues. Here the CDR3 reads CASSPQTTNEKLFF. In nucleotides, the CDR3 is TGTGCCAGCAGCCCTCAGACAACTAATGAAAAACTGTTTTTT. Looking up the rest from reference TRBV27 and TRBJ1-4 gives the full variable domain: EAQVTQNPRYLITVTGKKLTVTCSQNMNHEYMSWYRQDPGLGLRQIYYSMNVEVTDKGDVPEGYKVSRKEKRNFPLILESPSPNQTSLYFCASSPQTTNEKLFFGSGTQLSVL.

The chain uses TRBV3-1 (or the pseudogene TRBV3-2) and TRBJ1-4, with TRBD1 matching 8 bases. Per the germline V gene, CDR1 is LGHDT and CDR2 is YNNKEL (reference sequence). Trimming removed 5 bases from V and 8 bases from J; junction bases left unmatched: 10. CDR3 length: 15 amino acids. In DNA, the CDR3 is TGTGCCAGCAGCAACCTCAGGGGGCTTGTGGAAAAACTGTTTTTT. Protein sequence: CASSNLRGLVEKLFF.

This chain joins TRBV7-9 and TRBJ2-1; D uncertain. The V and J ends lost 4 bases and 8 bases respectively, with 9 bases between them. Germline assignment: CDR1 SEHNR and CDR2 FQNEAQ (reference sequence). This CDR3 region has 12 residues. CDR3 in amino acids: CASSSRFDEQFF. The CDR3 coding sequence is TGTGCCAGCAGCTCCCGGTTCGATGAGCAGTTCTTC.

V is TRBV5-1 and J is TRBJ2-7, with TRBD1 as a possible D gene (6 bases). From germline, CDR1 is SGHRS and CDR2 YFSETQ. The CDR3 is made up of 15 amino acids. Trimming took off 4 bases at V and 2 bases at J, with 16 bases between the two ends. The chain's CDR3 is CASSPDGTTTYEQYF. For the CDR3, the DNA is TGCGCCAGCAGCCCCGATGGGACAACAACCTACGAGCAGTACTTC.

The rearrangement joins TRBV18 to TRBJ2-3, with 12 bases lining up with TRBD2. CDR3 length: 17 amino acids. V gave up 1 base and J gave up 3 bases; unmatched junction bases: 5. Germline V gene lookup returns CDR1 KGHSH and CDR2 LQKENI. In DNA, the CDR3 is TGTGCCAGCTCACCACGTCCAACTAGCGGGGGGACAGATACGCAGTATTTT. Its protein is CASSPRPTSGGTDTQYF.

This clone was picked up one time. This chain links TRBV19 with TRBJ1-2, with D unclear. The CDR3 covers 11 residues. Trimming cost V 7 bases and J 4 bases, with 7 bases left between them. Germline CDR1 and CDR2: LNHDA and SQIVND (reference sequence). CDR3 sequence: CASTDVYGYTF. The CDR3 DNA follows: TGTGCCAGTACAGACGTCTATGGCTACACCTTC.

This chain links TRBV4-1 with TRBJ1-4, with TRBD1 matching over 8 bases. This CDR3 has 18 amino acids. Looked up from germline, CDR1 is MGHRA and CDR2 is YSYEKL. Germline trimming cut 3 bases from V and 8 bases from J; bases unmatched to any gene: 17. CDR3 sequence reads: CASSHAPGGTGEFEKLFF. For the CDR3, the DNA is TGCGCCAGCAGCCACGCCCCTGGGGGGACAGGCGAATTCGAAAAACTGTTTTTT.

The chain is built from TRBV11-2 and TRBJ2-7; TRBD2 matches at 8 bases. Losses at the gene ends were 4 bases for V and 5 bases for J; bases not matched to a gene: 4. In germline, CDR1 is SGHAT, CDR2 FQNNGV. The CDR3 length is 13 residues. The CDR3 loop reads CASSSSGGNEQYF. CDR3 nucleotide sequence: TGTGCCAGCAGCTCCTCGGGAGGGAACGAGCAGTACTTC.

This clone was detected once. This chain links TRBV3-1 (or the pseudogene TRBV3-2) with TRBJ2-3; D not resolved. The V gene lost 1 base and the J gene lost 0 bases, with 5 bases spanning the gap. The germline V gene encodes CDR1 LGHDT and CDR2 YNNKEL (reference sequence). This CDR3 has 14 residues. The DNA for the CDR3 is TGTGCCAGCAGCCAAGTACCGAGCACAGATACGCAGTATTTT. It yields the protein CASSQVPSTDTQYF.

V gene TRBV18 combines with J gene TRBJ2-3; 8 bases are shared with TRBD1. From germline, CDR1 is KGHSH and CDR2 LQKENI. V lost 3 bases to trimming and J lost 1 base; unmatched junction nucleotides: 6. This CDR3 spans 16 amino acids. The CDR3 sequence: CASSPGQGAGTDTQYF. CDR3 in DNA: TGTGCCAGCTCACCCGGGCAGGGGGCAGGCACAGATACGCAGTATTTT. The full variable domain, with the rest looked up from reference TRBV18 and TRBJ2-3, is NAGVMQNPRHLVRRRGQEARLRCSPMKGHSHVYWYRQLPEEGLKFMVYLQKENIIDESGMPKERFSAEFPKEGPSILRIQQVVRGDSAAYFCASSPGQGAGTDTQYFGPGTRLTVL.